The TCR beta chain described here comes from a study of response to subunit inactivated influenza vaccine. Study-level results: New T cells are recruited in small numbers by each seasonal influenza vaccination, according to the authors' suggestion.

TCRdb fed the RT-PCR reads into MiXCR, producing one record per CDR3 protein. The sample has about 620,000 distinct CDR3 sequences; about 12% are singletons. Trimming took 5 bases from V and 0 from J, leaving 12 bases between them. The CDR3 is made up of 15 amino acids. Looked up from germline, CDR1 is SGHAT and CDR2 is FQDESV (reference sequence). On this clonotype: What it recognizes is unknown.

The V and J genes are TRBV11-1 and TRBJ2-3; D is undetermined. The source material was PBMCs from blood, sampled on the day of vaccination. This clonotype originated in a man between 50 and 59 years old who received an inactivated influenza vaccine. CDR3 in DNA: TGTGCCAGCAGCCTCCGGACGATTAGCACAGATACGCAGTATTTT. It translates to CASSLRTISTDTQYF.